The 20 T cell receptor beta chains below come from one sample, sequenced in a study of shared clonotypes between healthy human individuals. Profiling relied on immunoSEQ multiplex PCR, and the TCRdb table lists in-frame clones only, not all of them. Of about 380,000 clones listed, roughly 96% are singletons. Sequenced input: memory CD8+ T cells sorted from blood. Subset indicated: CD45RO+ cells pooled with CCR7-negative TemRA cells. Receptors originate from a man aged 25 to 40 in good health.

This chain joins TRBV28 and TRBJ2-2, with 7 bases matching TRBD1. J was trimmed by 7 bases and V by 10 bases; bases with no gene match: 6. Germline V gene lookup returns CDR1 MDHEN and CDR2 SYDVKM. CDR3 length: 12 residues. The DNA for the CDR3 is TGTGCCATAAACAGGGGAATCGGGGAGCTGTTTTTT. Protein product: CAINRGIGELFF. The whole variable domain, remainder taken from reference TRBV28 and TRBJ2-2, is DVKVTQSSRYLVKRTGEKVFLECVQDMDHENMFWYRQDPGLGLRLIYFSYDVKMKEKGDIPEGYSVSREKKERFSLILESASTNQTSMYLCAINRGIGELFFGEGSRLTVL.

The chain has TRBV30 and TRBJ2-3, with D possibly matching TRBD2 (6 bases). The CDR3 covers 14 residues. Germline V gives CDR1 GTSNPN, CDR2 SVGIG (reference sequence). V was clipped by 0 bases and J by 5 bases, with 12 bases between them. The DNA for the CDR3 is TGTGCCTGGAGTGTCGGGACTGGTATAGATACGCAGTATTTT. It codes for CAWSVGTGIDTQYF.

This chain connects TRBV14 to TRBJ2-7, with D tentatively TRBD2 (5 bases). Germline-derived CDR1 and CDR2 are SGHDN and FVKESK. The CDR3 length is 15 residues. Trimming shortened V by 1 base and J by 3 bases, and 13 bases separated the two germline ends. The DNA of the CDR3 is TGTGCCAGCAGCCAAGTAGCGCGGGCCTACTACGAGCAGTACTTC. Protein: CASSQVARAYYEQYF.

The chain links TRBV28 to TRBJ2-3; 11 bases agree with TRBD2. The V gene's germline CDR1 is MDHEN and CDR2 SYDVKM. This CDR3 contains 16 residues. After removal of 5 bases from V and 2 bases from J, the junction contained 6 bases not matched to a gene. This CDR3 is CASSRGTSGYTDTQYF. The CDR3 nucleotides are TGTGCCAGCAGTCGTGGGACTAGCGGCTACACAGATACGCAGTATTTT.

This chain uses TRBV11-2 with TRBJ1-4; 10 bases match TRBD1. CDR1 and CDR2 (germline): SGHAT, FQNNGV. With V trimmed by 4 bases and J by 7 bases, 6 bases remained unmatched. The CDR3 has 15 residues. CDR3 amino acids: CASSSSGTGVEKLFF. CDR3 coding DNA: TGTGCCAGCAGCTCCTCCGGGACAGGGGTTGAAAAACTGTTTTTT. Full variable domain (outside the CDR3, taken from reference TRBV11-2 and TRBJ1-4): EAGVAQSPRYKIIEKRQSVAFWCNPISGHATLYWYQQILGQGPKLLIQFQNNGVVDDSQLPKDRFSAERLKGVDSTLKIQPAKLEDSAVYLCASSSSGTGVEKLFFGSGTQLSVL.

This clone was observed a single time. The same CDR3 also results from other DNA sequences found in this sample. The V call is TRBV30, the J call TRBJ2-7, with 8 bases fitting TRBD2. CDR3 length: 14 residues. Unmatched junction bases numbered 1, after V lost 0 bases and J lost 0 bases. The V gene's germline CDR1 is GTSNPN and CDR2 SVGIG (reference sequence). The CDR3 nucleotides read TGTGCCTGGAGTGTCGGGGGGGGCTCCTACGAGCAGTACTTC. Its protein product is CAWSVGGGSYEQYF.

V usage is TRBV12-5 and J usage is TRBJ2-1; TRBD1 might be the D (5 bases). Per the germline V gene, CDR1 is LGHNT and CDR2 is FRNRAP. Trimming cost V 1 base and J 0 bases, with 7 bases left between them. This CDR3 has 15 residues. CDR3: CASGLGQSSYNEQFF. The DNA for the CDR3 is TGTGCTAGTGGTTTGGGACAGAGCTCCTACAATGAGCAGTTCTTC. Drawing the rest from reference TRBV12-5 and TRBJ2-1, the complete variable domain is DARVTQTPRHKVTEMGQEVTMRCQPILGHNTVFWYRQTMMQGLELLAYFRNRAPLDDSGMPKDRFSAEMPDATLATLKIQPSEPRDSAVYFCASGLGQSSYNEQFFGPGTRLTVL.

V is TRBV23-1 and J is TRBJ2-1; 9 positions agree with TRBD1. TRBV23-1 is placed among ORFs of uncertain function. This CDR3 is 13 amino acids long. The CDR3 DNA reads TGCGCTCGGCCGGGACAGGGCCAAAATGAGCAGTTCTTC. Amino acid sequence: CARPGQGQNEQFF.

This chain connects TRBV5-4 to TRBJ2-3, with 8 bases identical to TRBD1. V lost 2 bases to trimming and J lost 1 base; unmatched junction nucleotides: 3. Germline V gene lookup returns CDR1 SGHNT and CDR2 YYREEE (reference sequence). The CDR3 loop spans 15 amino acids. The CDR3: CASSFSDRGTDTQYF. The CDR3, as DNA: TGTGCCAGCAGCTTTTCGGACAGGGGCACAGATACGCAGTATTTT.

This rearrangement joins TRBV7-9 to TRBJ2-7, with a tentative D call TRBD1 (6 bases). The V gene lost 2 bases and the J gene lost 7 bases, with 18 bases spanning the gap. Looked up from germline, CDR1 is SEHNR and CDR2 is FQNEAQ (reference sequence). The CDR3 has 15 residues. CDR3 bases: TGTGCCAGCAGCTTATTTACGACAGGCAGAGGGGAGCAGTACTTC. Encoded protein: CASSLFTTGRGEQYF.

The rearrangement links TRBV20-1 to TRBJ2-5, with D possibly being TRBD2 (5 bases). Trimming took off 3 bases at V and 5 bases at J, with 7 bases between the two ends. The V gene's germline CDR1 is DFQATT and CDR2 SNEGSKA (reference sequence). The CDR3 has 11 residues. The CDR3 protein is CSAREEETQYF. CDR3 DNA: TGCAGTGCTAGGGAGGAGGAGACCCAGTACTTC.

This chain joins TRBV6-1 and TRBJ1-2; a weak D match, TRBD1 (6 bases). Between the trimmed V and J ends, which lost 4 bases and 1 base, there was a span of 7 bases. CDR1 and CDR2 from the germline V gene are MNHNS and SASEGT. This CDR3 comprises 13 residues. CDR3 nucleotides: TGTGCCAGCAGTGTAGGGGGTAACTATGGCTACACCTTC. Its protein is CASSVGGNYGYTF.

The chain is built from TRBV30 and TRBJ2-1; unclear D gene. V lost 1 base to trimming and J lost 7 bases, with 5 bases between them. CDR1 is GTSNPN, CDR2 SVGIG, per germline (reference sequence). The CDR3 contains 11 residues. The CDR3 nucleotides read TGTGCCTGGAGTGAGGCGAATGAGCAGTTCTTC. Protein sequence: CAWSEANEQFF.

This chain links TRBV7-9 with TRBJ2-1; tentatively, D is TRBD1 (6 bases). Deletions cut 5 bases from V and 6 bases from J, with 17 bases between. CDR3 length: 15 residues. The V gene's germline CDR1 is SEHNR and CDR2 FQNEAQ (reference sequence). In nucleotides, the CDR3 is TGTGCCAGCAGCCTAGACTGGGGGACATCCAATGAGCAGTTCTTC. It codes for CASSLDWGTSNEQFF.

As for this clone: The same CDR3 also results from other DNA sequences found in this sample. V and J are TRBV4-2 and TRBJ2-7, with a tentative D call TRBD1 (5 bases). CDR1 and CDR2 from the germline V gene are LGHNA and YNFKEQ. This CDR3 contains 13 residues. V was clipped by 0 bases and J by 4 bases, with 7 bases between them. The CDR3 sequence: CASSQDRDYEQYF. CDR3 sequence (DNA): TGTGCCAGCAGCCAAGACAGGGATTACGAGCAGTACTTC.

This rearrangement joins TRBV18 to TRBJ1-2; perhaps TRBD1 as D (6 bases). The V gene lost 3 bases and the J gene lost 4 bases, with 15 bases spanning the gap. This CDR3 spans 15 amino acids. Germline values: CDR1 KGHSH, CDR2 LQKENI. The CDR3 DNA follows: TGTGCCAGCTCACCGACAGGCGGGAGGGGCTATGGCTACACCTTC. Its translation is CASSPTGGRGYGYTF.

This clone came up once. The chain joins TRBV18 to TRBJ2-7, with D possibly matching TRBD2 (5 bases). CDR1 and CDR2 from the germline V gene are KGHSH and LQKENI. This CDR3 has 15 residues. V was pared by 2 bases and J by 3 bases, with 14 bases between. The CDR3 is CASSPERPIVYEQYF. DNA of the CDR3: TGTGCCAGCTCACCAGAGCGGCCAATCGTCTACGAGCAGTACTTC. The full variable domain, with the rest looked up from reference TRBV18 and TRBJ2-7, is NAGVMQNPRHLVRRRGQEARLRCSPMKGHSHVYWYRQLPEEGLKFMVYLQKENIIDESGMPKERFSAEFPKEGPSILRIQQVVRGDSAAYFCASSPERPIVYEQYFGPGTRLTVT.

The chain links TRBV25-1 to TRBJ2-2; D is uncertain. CDR1 is MGHDK and CDR2 is SYGVNS in the germline V gene. Deletions cut 7 bases from V and 0 bases from J, with 15 bases between. The CDR3 sequence is 16 residues long. The CDR3 spells CASTSSATPNTGELFF. CDR3 nucleotides: TGTGCCAGCACTTCCTCGGCCACTCCGAACACCGGGGAGCTGTTTTTT.

V gene TRBV4-2 combines with J gene TRBJ2-5; D is uncertain. Germline V lookup: CDR1 LGHNA, CDR2 YNFKEQ. V dropped 0 bases and J dropped 5 bases, with 13 bases sitting between them. The CDR3 contains 15 residues. The DNA of the CDR3 is TGTGCCAGCAGCCAAGAGGTAAAAGGGCGGGAGACCCAGTACTTC. Protein sequence: CASSQEVKGRETQYF.

The chain has TRBV7-9 and TRBJ2-1; D not certain. The CDR3 is made up of 13 amino acids. Germline CDR1 and CDR2: SEHNR and FQNEAQ (reference sequence). The germline V and J ends were trimmed by 5 bases and 2 bases, with 7 bases remaining between them. CDR3 sequence (DNA): TGTGCCAGCAGCACAGACACCTACAATGAGCAGTTCTTC. Protein sequence: CASSTDTYNEQFF.